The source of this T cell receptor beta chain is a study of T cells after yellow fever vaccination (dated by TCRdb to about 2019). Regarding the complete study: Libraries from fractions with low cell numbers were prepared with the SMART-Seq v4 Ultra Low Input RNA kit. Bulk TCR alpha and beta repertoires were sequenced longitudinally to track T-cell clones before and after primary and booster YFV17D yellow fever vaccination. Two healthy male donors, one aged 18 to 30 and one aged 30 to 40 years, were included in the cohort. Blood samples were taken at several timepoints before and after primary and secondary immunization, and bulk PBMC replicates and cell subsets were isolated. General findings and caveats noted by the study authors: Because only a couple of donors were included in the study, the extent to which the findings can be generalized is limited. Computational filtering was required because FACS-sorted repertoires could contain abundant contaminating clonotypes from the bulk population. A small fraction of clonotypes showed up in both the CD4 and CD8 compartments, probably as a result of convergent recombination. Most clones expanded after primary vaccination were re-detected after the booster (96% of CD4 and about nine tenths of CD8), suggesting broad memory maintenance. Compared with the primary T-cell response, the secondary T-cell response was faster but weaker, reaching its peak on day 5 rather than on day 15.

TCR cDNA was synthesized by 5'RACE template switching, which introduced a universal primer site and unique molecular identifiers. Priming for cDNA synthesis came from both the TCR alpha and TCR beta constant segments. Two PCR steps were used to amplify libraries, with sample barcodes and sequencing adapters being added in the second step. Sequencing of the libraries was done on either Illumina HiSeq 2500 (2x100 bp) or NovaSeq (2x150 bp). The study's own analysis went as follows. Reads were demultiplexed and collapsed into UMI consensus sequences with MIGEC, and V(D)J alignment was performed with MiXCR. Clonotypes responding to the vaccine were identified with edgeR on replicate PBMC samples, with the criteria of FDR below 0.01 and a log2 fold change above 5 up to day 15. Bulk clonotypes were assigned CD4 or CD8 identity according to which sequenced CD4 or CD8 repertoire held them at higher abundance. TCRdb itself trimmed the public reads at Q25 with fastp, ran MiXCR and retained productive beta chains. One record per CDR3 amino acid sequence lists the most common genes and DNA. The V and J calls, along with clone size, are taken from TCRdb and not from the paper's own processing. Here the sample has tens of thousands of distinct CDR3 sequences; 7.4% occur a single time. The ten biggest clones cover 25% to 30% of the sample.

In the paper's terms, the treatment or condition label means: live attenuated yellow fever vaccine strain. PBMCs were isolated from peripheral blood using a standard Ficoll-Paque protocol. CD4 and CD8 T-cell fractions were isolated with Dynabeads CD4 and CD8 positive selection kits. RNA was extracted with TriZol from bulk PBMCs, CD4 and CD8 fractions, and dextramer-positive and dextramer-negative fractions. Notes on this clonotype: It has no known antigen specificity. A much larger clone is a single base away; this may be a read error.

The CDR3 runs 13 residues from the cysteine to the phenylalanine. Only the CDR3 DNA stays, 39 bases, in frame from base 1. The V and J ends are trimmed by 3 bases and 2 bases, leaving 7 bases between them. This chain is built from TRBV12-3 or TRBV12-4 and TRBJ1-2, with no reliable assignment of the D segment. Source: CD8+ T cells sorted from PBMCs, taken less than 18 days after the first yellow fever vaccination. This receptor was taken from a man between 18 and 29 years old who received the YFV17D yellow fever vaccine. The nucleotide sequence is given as TGTGCCAGCAGTTTCACCACAAACTATGGCTACACCTTC. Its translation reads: CASSFTTNYGYTF.